The 15 T cell receptor beta chains given below trace back to one sample, sequenced in a study of T cells in Graves' hyperthyroidism and ophthalmopathy. TCR beta CDR3 regions were amplified from RNA transcripts. TCR CDR3 underwent first-round RT-PCR with the HTBI primer set. TCRdb called the multiplex PCR reads again in MiXCR, with one record for every CDR3 protein. The table lists 550,000 to 650,000 distinct CDR3 sequences, roughly 15% of them singletons. Material: blood. These TCRs come from a middle-aged woman with Graves' hyperthyroidism.

CDR3: CAIGGTANQETQYF. CDR3 coding DNA: TGTGCCATCGGTGGGACAGCCAACCAAGAGACCCAGTACTTC. This rearrangement joins TRBV10-3 to TRBJ2-5, with 7 bases matching TRBD1. The CDR3 runs to 14 residues. V lost 8 bases, J lost 0 bases, and 6 bases stayed unmatched. Germline CDR1 reads ENHRY; CDR2 reads SYGVKD.

The rearrangement links TRBV4-1 to TRBJ2-7, with TRBD2 matching 8 bases. There are 15 residues in the CDR3. Germline CDR1 reads MGHRA; CDR2 reads YSYEKL. V lost 0 bases, J lost 4 bases, and 5 bases stayed unmatched. This CDR3 reads CASSQDVSGIYEQYF. CDR3 DNA sequence: TGCGCCAGCAGCCAAGATGTTAGCGGGATATACGAGCAGTACTTC.

This clonotype was seen repeatedly, ten times or more. The chain uses TRBV6-6 and TRBJ1-1, with no clear D. The germline V and J ends were trimmed by 2 bases and 3 bases, with 10 bases remaining between them. The CDR3 contains 14 residues. CDR1 and CDR2 (germline): MNHNY, SVGAGI (reference sequence). CDR3 amino acids: CASSYQRSHTEAFF. CDR3 in DNA: TGTGCCAGCAGTTACCAGCGCAGTCACACTGAAGCTTTCTTT.

Note on this clonotype: Just one base apart from a much larger clone, this may be a read error. The J gene is TRBJ2-7, the V gene TRBV10-3; 8 bases are a match to TRBD2. The germline CDR1 and CDR2 sequences are ENHRY and SYGVKD. This CDR3 is 13 amino acids long. CDR3 coding DNA: TGTGCCATCACAGCGGGAGATGACTACGAGCGGTACTTC. Protein sequence: CAITAGDDYERYF.

This clonotype was seen ten or more times. For the CDR3, the DNA is TGTGCCAGCAGCGGTACAGGGGGCCTCTATGGCTACACCTTC. It specifies CASSGTGGLYGYTF. V is TRBV7-9 and J is TRBJ1-2; 9 bases line up with TRBD1. The CDR3 totals 14 residues. Germline V gene lookup returns CDR1 SEHNR and CDR2 FQNEAQ (reference sequence). With 5 bases clipped from V and 4 bases from J, the junction kept 5 bases outside the gene matches.

This clonotype was recorded many times. This chain connects TRBV20-1 to TRBJ2-7, with 9 bases that match TRBD2. The V gene end was trimmed by 0 bases and the J gene end by 4 bases; junction bases not matched to a gene: 7. The CDR3 loop spans 15 amino acids. The V gene's germline CDR1 is DFQATT and CDR2 SNEGSKA (reference sequence). For the CDR3, the DNA is TGCAGTGCTAGAGATCTCCAAGCGGGAGGTTACGAGCAGTACTTC. Translating gives CSARDLQAGGYEQYF.

The chain is built from TRBV5-4 and TRBJ2-5; tentatively, D is TRBD2 (5 bases). The V end was cut by 6 bases, the J end by 2 bases, with 17 bases between. There are 15 residues in the CDR3. Per germline, CDR1 SGHNT and CDR2 YYREEE (reference sequence). The CDR3 DNA is TGTGCCAGCAACCTGAAGTCGGGGAGACAAGAGACCCAGTACTTC. Protein sequence: CASNLKSGRQETQYF.

This clonotype was recorded at least ten times. The chain carries TRBV7-3 and TRBJ2-3, with no clear D. The germline V and J ends were trimmed by 6 bases and 2 bases, with 12 bases remaining between them. CDR1 and CDR2 from the germline V gene are SGHTA and FQGTGA. CDR3 length: 14 amino acids. CDR3 residues: CASRSTVDTDTQYF. Written as DNA, the CDR3 is TGTGCCAGCAGATCCACCGTGGACACAGATACGCAGTATTTT.

This clonotype has just a few counts. The V gene is TRBV24-1, the J gene TRBJ2-3; 13 bases are shared with TRBD2. There are 17 residues in the CDR3. CDR1 KGHDR and CDR2 SFDVKD come from the germline V gene. The J segment lost 9 bases and the V segment lost 4 bases, leaving 12 bases of the junction unmatched. CDR3 residues: CATSDKGLAGDRDTQYF. DNA for the CDR3: TGTGCCACCAGTGACAAAGGACTAGCGGGAGACCGTGACACGCAGTATTTT.

This sequence joins TRBV28 and TRBJ2-5; TRBD2 matches at 10 bases. Germline-derived CDR1 and CDR2 are MDHEN and SYDVKM. V lost 8 bases to trimming and J lost 5 bases; unmatched junction nucleotides: 11. The CDR3 is 15 amino acids. CDR3 in amino acids: CASRRTSGSRETQYF. The CDR3, as DNA: TGTGCCAGCCGGAGGACTAGCGGAAGTAGGGAGACCCAGTACTTC.

The V gene is TRBV29-1, the J gene TRBJ2-2; 11 nucleotides match TRBD2. Germline loops: CDR1 SQVTM, CDR2 ANQGSEA. J was trimmed by 0 bases and V by 7 bases; bases with no gene match: 4. The CDR3 has 15 amino acids. The CDR3 bases are TGCAGCGGAATTAGCGGGAGGGCGAACACCGGGGAGCTGTTTTTT. Its protein product is CSGISGRANTGELFF.

There are many counts of this clonotype. The rearrangement links TRBV2 to TRBJ2-7; D remains unclear. V lost 3 bases to trimming and J lost 0 bases, with 9 bases between them. Germline loops: CDR1 SNHLY, CDR2 FYNNEI. There are 14 residues in the CDR3. The CDR3 DNA sequence: TGTGCCAGCAGTGAGCGGATTAGCTCCTACGAGCAGTACTTC. Amino acid sequence: CASSERISSYEQYF.

The chain has TRBV7-9 and TRBJ2-7; maybe TRBD2 (6 bases). Trimming cost V 5 bases and J 6 bases, with 20 bases left between them. CDR1 and CDR2 (germline): SEHNR, FQNEAQ (reference sequence). The CDR3 runs 15 residues. In DNA form, the CDR3 reads TGTGCCAGCAGCCGTGTGGGGCAGGGAGGAGGCGAGCAGTACTTC. This translates into CASSRVGQGGGEQYF.

This clonotype occurred once. The chain combines TRBV3-1 with TRBJ2-1; TRBD2 matches at 10 bases. V trimming: 2 bases; J trimming: 7 bases; junction bases outside the gene matches: 5. CDR1 is LGHDT and CDR2 is YNNKEL in the germline V gene (reference sequence). This CDR3 is built from 15 residues. The CDR3, as DNA: TGTGCCAGCAGCCAATTCGGACTAGCGGAAAATGAGCAGTTCTTC. Its translation: CASSQFGLAENEQFF.

This clonotype was found many times. CDR3 region: CASSYQGLAGNEQYF. CDR3 sequence (DNA): TGTGCCAGCAGTTACCAAGGACTAGCGGGAAACGAGCAGTACTTC. The rearrangement joins TRBV6-6 to TRBJ2-7; 12 bases line up with TRBD2. The germline gives CDR1 MNHNY, CDR2 SVGAGI (reference sequence). The CDR3 consists of 15 residues. V lost 2 bases and J lost 5; bases outside the gene matches: 4.